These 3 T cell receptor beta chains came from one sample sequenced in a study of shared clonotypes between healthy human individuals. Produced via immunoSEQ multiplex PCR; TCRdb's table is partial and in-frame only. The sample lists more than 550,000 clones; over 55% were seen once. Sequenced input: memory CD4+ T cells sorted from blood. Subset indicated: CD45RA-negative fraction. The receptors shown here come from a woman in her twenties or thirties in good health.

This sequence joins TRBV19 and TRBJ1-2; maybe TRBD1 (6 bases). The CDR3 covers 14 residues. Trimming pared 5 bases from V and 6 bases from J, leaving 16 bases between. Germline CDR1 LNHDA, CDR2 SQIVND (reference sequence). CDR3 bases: TGTGCCAGTAGTGGGGACAACCAAGTCCATGGCTACACCTTC. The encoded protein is CASSGDNQVHGYTF.

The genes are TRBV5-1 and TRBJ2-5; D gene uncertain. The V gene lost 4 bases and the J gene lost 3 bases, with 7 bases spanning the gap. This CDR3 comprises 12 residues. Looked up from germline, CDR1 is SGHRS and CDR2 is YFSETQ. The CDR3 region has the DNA TGCGCCAGCAGCCTGCTAGAAGAGACCCAGTACTTC. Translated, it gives CASSLLEETQYF.

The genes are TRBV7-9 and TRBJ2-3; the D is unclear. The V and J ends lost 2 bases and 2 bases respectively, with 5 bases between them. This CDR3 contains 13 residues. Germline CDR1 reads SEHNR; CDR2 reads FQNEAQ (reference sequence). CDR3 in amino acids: CASSLHLTDTQYF. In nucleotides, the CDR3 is TGTGCCAGCAGCTTACACCTCACAGATACGCAGTATTTT.